The 12 T cell receptor beta chains below all came from one sample that was sequenced in a study of beta chain features in type 1 diabetes. Study outcomes and limitations: TCRB CDR3 length was moderately but significantly reduced in all four CD4+ subsets of Type 1 diabetes patients.

The study reverse transcribed the entire isolated RNA, so it sequenced expressed TCRB transcripts. Measured with immunoSEQ multiplex PCR; TCRdb has only the in-frame clones, and not every one. This sample has about 170,000 clones, with roughly 8% found just once. The antigens these receptors bind are not known. The sequenced sample was central memory CD4+ T cells from blood. The receptors were gathered from a man aged 18 to 30 with type 1 diabetes.

In its sample, this clone was seen a few times. V is TRBV7-2 and J is TRBJ2-1, with D perhaps TRBD2 (6 bases). V lost 0 bases and J lost 0, with 9 bases in between. The germline V gene encodes CDR1 SGHTA and CDR2 FQGNSA. CDR3 length equals 16 residues. The CDR3 nucleotides are TGTGCCAGCAGCTTAGCAGACGGGAGCTCCTACAATGAGCAGTTCTTC. Protein sequence: CASSLADGSSYNEQFF.

This clone has more than one count but fewer than ten. The chain employs TRBV5-6 and TRBJ1-5, with D unresolved. V was pared by 4 bases and J by 1 base, with 12 bases between. Germline-derived CDR1 and CDR2 are SGHDT and YYEEEE. This CDR3 is 15 amino acids long. The DNA for the CDR3 is TGTGCCAGCAGCGACATGGCTCGGAGCAATCAGCCCCAGCATTTT. This gives the protein CASSDMARSNQPQHF.

This clone was seen more than once but under ten times. The chain joins TRBV23-1 to TRBJ2-7, with TRBD1 matching 10 bases. TRBV23-1 is marked as an open reading frame, function uncertain. This CDR3 is built from 14 residues. Losses at the gene ends were 10 bases for V and 7 bases for J; bases not matched to a gene: 13. The CDR3, as DNA: TGCGCCACCAACGGGGGACAGGGGATGCGGGAGCAGTACTTC. Its translation is CATNGGQGMREQYF.

This clone was seen ten or more times. The chain recombines TRBV6-6 with TRBJ2-7, with D perhaps matching TRBD2 (5 bases). V dropped 4 bases and J dropped 6 bases, with 19 bases sitting between them. CDR3 length: 15 amino acids. CDR1 is MNHNY, CDR2 SVGAGI, per germline (reference sequence). DNA for the CDR3: TGTGCCAGCAGTTCCAATACTGGAGGAGTTTTCGAGCAGTACTTC. Translated: CASSSNTGGVFEQYF.

V usage is TRBV11-2 and J usage is TRBJ2-7; 9 nucleotides agree with TRBD2. The CDR3 sequence is 16 residues long. J lost 6 bases, V lost 5 bases, and 14 bases had no gene match. In germline, CDR1 is SGHAT, CDR2 FQNNGV. CDR3 region: CASSPQVPGLAVEQYF. The DNA for the CDR3 is TGTGCCAGCAGCCCCCAAGTCCCGGGACTAGCCGTCGAGCAGTACTTC.

This clone turned up a few times. V gene TRBV2 combines with J gene TRBJ2-1; 8 positions match TRBD2. Germline CDR1 reads SNHLY; CDR2 reads FYNNEI. This CDR3 comprises 12 residues. Losses at the gene ends were 4 bases for V and 10 bases for J; bases not matched to a gene: 3. CDR3 loop: CASSVRGDEQFF. Written as DNA, the CDR3 is TGTGCCAGCAGTGTGCGGGGGGACGAGCAGTTCTTC.

This clone has a handful of counts. The chain links TRBV29-1 to TRBJ2-3; TRBD2 aligns across 9 bases. The CDR3 runs 12 residues. Unmatched junction bases numbered 7, after V lost 4 bases and J lost 11 bases. Germline assignment: CDR1 SQVTM and CDR2 ANQGSEA. CDR3 bases: TGCAGCGTTGCGCTAGCGGGGAATCGGCAGTATTTT. It translates to CSVALAGNRQYF.

A few counts support this clone. The chain joins TRBV2 to TRBJ1-4; D is perhaps TRBD1 (5 bases). Trimming cost V 3 bases and J 7 bases, with 6 bases left between them. The germline V gene has CDR1 SNHLY and CDR2 FYNNEI. This CDR3 region has 12 residues. The CDR3 sequence: CASSEGPEKLFF. The CDR3, as DNA: TGTGCCAGCAGTGAGGGGCCTGAAAAACTGTTTTTT.

The V gene is TRBV27, the J gene TRBJ1-5; possibly TRBD1 for D (5 bases). V lost 2 bases and J 7 bases, leaving 15 bases between the germline ends. This CDR3 comprises 15 residues. From germline, CDR1 is MNHEY and CDR2 SMNVEV (reference sequence). The CDR3 DNA is TGTGCCAGCAGTTTAGCAGGGAATAGAAGGCAGCCCCAGCATTTT. Protein: CASSLAGNRRQPQHF.

This chain links TRBV7-2 with TRBJ2-5; no definite D call. This CDR3 contains 12 residues. V was pared by 5 bases and J by 5 bases, with 9 bases between. Germline V lookup: CDR1 SGHTA, CDR2 FQGNSA. The CDR3 sequence is CASSPGLETQYF. For the CDR3, the DNA is TGTGCCAGCAGCCCCGGGTTGGAGACCCAGTACTTC.

The chain uses TRBV18 and TRBJ1-2; the match to TRBD1 covers 8 bases. This CDR3 is built from 14 residues. CDR1 is KGHSH, CDR2 LQKENI, per germline. After removal of 4 bases from V and 6 bases from J, the junction contained 7 bases not matched to a gene. The CDR3 DNA reads as TGTGCCAGCTCACAGCTGGACAGGGTGAATGGCTACACCTTC. Amino acid sequence: CASSQLDRVNGYTF.

This clone has just a few counts. The genes are TRBV5-4 and TRBJ2-5; 9 nucleotides align to TRBD2. This CDR3 contains 16 residues. CDR1 and CDR2 from the germline V gene are SGHNT and YYREEE (reference sequence). J was trimmed by 5 bases and V by 2 bases; bases with no gene match: 10. CDR3 coding DNA: TGTGCCAGCAGCTTATTAGAACTAGCGGGCGGGGAGACCCAGTACTTC. Translating gives CASSLLELAGGETQYF.